This entry lists 14 T cell receptor beta chains sequenced from one sample in a study of regulatory T cells in long-lasting Graves disease (dated by TCRdb to 2020 to 2023). The protocol used for the library was multiplex PCR. The instrument was an Illumina HiSeq 4000. TCR beta libraries were built with iRepertoire HTBI primers and Arm-PCR amplification of CDR3 regions. TCRdb reprocessing: public reads trimmed at Q25 with fastp, clones called with MiXCR, in-frame beta chains kept. Under each unique CDR3 protein, matching rows form one entry showing the most common genes and DNA. Here the sample has 400,000 to 500,000 distinct CDR3 sequences; under 25% occur a single time. About an eighth of the sample comes from the top ten. The sample's time point label is to be understood as: persistent/refractory GD, antithyroid drugs over 5 years with positive TRAb. For both TCR sequencing and RNA sequencing, RNA was extracted from PBMCs using TRIzol.

The material sequenced was peripheral blood mononuclear cells (PBMCs), taken when the disease was refractory, from a patient treated with antithyroid drugs. The source of these receptors is a female donor with Graves disease.

The genes are TRBV11-2 and TRBJ1-2; possibly TRBD1 for D (6 bases). This CDR3 is 12 amino acids long. Trimming stripped 7 bases from V and 9 bases from J, with 15 bases between. In germline, CDR1 is SGHAT, CDR2 FQNNGV. The CDR3 DNA sequence: TGTGCCAGCACAGAAGGGGGATTGAGCTACACCTTC. It encodes CASTEGGLSYTF.

The table lists this clonotype with many counts. The chain combines TRBV9 with TRBJ1-2; D uncertain. V lost 0 bases and J lost 4, with 10 bases in between. The CDR3 has 14 residues. CDR1 and CDR2 from the germline V gene are SGDLS and YYNGEE. The CDR3 DNA follows: TGTGCCAGCAGCGTAGGGGAGGGTGGCTATGGCTACACCTTC. It codes for CASSVGEGGYGYTF.

The sample holds many counts of this clonotype. This chain uses TRBV20-1 with TRBJ2-5; 7 nucleotides match TRBD1. The CDR3 is made up of 13 amino acids. Germline values: CDR1 DFQATT, CDR2 SNEGSKA (reference sequence). The J segment lost 5 bases and the V segment lost 5 bases, leaving 8 bases of the junction unmatched. This chain's CDR3 is CSAAGTEVETQYF. The DNA for the CDR3 is TGCAGTGCTGCCGGGACAGAGGTGGAGACCCAGTACTTC.

In its sample, this clonotype was seen many times. The chain recombines TRBV6-5 with TRBJ1-2; D unresolved. This CDR3 region has 13 residues. Germline V gives CDR1 MNHEY, CDR2 SVGAGI. Trimming pared 2 bases from V and 8 bases from J, leaving 12 bases between. The CDR3 DNA reads as TGTGCCAGCAGTTACCCCCCAGGAGGGGGCTACACCTTC. This translates into CASSYPPGGGYTF.

This clonotype occurred many times. The V gene is TRBV2, the J gene TRBJ1-5; weak D call: TRBD1 (5 bases). The V and J ends lost 8 bases and 10 bases respectively, with 12 bases between them. The length of the CDR3 is 11 residues. Germline-derived CDR1 and CDR2 are SNHLY and FYNNEI. CDR3 protein: CASRGVQPQHF. The CDR3 coding sequence is TGTGCCAGCCGGGGGGTACAACCCCAGCATTTT. Full variable domain (outside the CDR3, taken from reference TRBV2 and TRBJ1-5): EPEVTQTPSHQVTQMGQEVILRCVPISNHLYFYWYRQILGQKVEFLVSFYNNEISEKSEIFDDQFSVERPDGSNFTLKIRSTKLEDSAMYFCASRGVQPQHFGDGTRLSIL.

V is TRBV2 and J is TRBJ1-6; 10 positions agree with TRBD1. The CDR3 has 15 residues. V dropped 8 bases and J dropped 3; count of bases not matched to a gene: 4. Germline CDR1 SNHLY, CDR2 FYNNEI. CDR3 sequence reads: CASAGQGNYNSPLHF. CDR3 in DNA: TGTGCCAGCGCGGGACAGGGGAACTATAATTCACCCCTCCACTTT.

This clonotype was picked up many times. This chain links TRBV15 with TRBJ1-2, with D possibly TRBD1 on 5 matching bases. Trimming shortened V by 4 bases and J by 3 bases, and 12 bases separated the two germline ends. CDR1 is LNHNV, CDR2 YYDKDF, per germline (reference sequence). The CDR3 has 14 residues. This CDR3 reads CATSTQVRDYGYTF. DNA of the CDR3: TGTGCCACCAGCACACAGGTCAGGGACTATGGCTACACCTTC.

This clonotype was seen many times. The V call is TRBV6-1, the J call TRBJ1-4; D not certain. There are 15 residues in the CDR3. From germline, CDR1 is MNHNS and CDR2 SASEGT. V dropped 3 bases and J dropped 8 bases, with 16 bases sitting between them. CDR3 loop: CASSDERLTDEKLFF. As DNA, the CDR3 is TGTGCCAGCAGTGATGAGCGGCTAACCGACGAAAAACTGTTTTTT.

This clonotype was counted ten times or more. The rearrangement joins TRBV11-2 to TRBJ2-5; 9 bases line up with TRBD2. Germline V CDR1 and CDR2: SGHAT, FQNNGV. CDR3 size: 16 residues. The V and J ends lost 4 bases and 2 bases, in that order; junction bases with no gene match: 8. The CDR3 DNA is TGTGCCAGCAGCTCTAAAGCGGGGGGACAACAAGAGACCCAGTACTTC. Translated: CASSSKAGGQQETQYF.

The V call is TRBV7-3, the J call TRBJ1-1; D not resolved. Germline CDR1 SGHTA, CDR2 FQGTGA. V lost 4 bases, J lost 4 bases, and 10 bases lay in between. The CDR3 spans 13 residues. The CDR3 here is CASSSGQITEAFF. The DNA for the CDR3 is TGTGCCAGCAGCTCCGGGCAGATCACTGAAGCTTTCTTT.

This clonotype appeared a few times. The V gene is TRBV10-3, the J gene TRBJ2-5; D gene uncertain. The length of the CDR3 is 14 residues. Per germline, CDR1 ENHRY and CDR2 SYGVKD. Trimming shortened V by 2 bases and J by 4 bases, and 11 bases separated the two germline ends. CDR3: CAISEAQLGETQYF. CDR3 coding DNA: TGTGCCATCAGTGAGGCGCAGCTCGGAGAGACCCAGTACTTC.

This chain uses TRBV6-2 or TRBV6-3 with TRBJ2-1; D might be TRBD1 or TRBD2, each matching 5 bases. With 5 bases removed from V and 0 bases from J, the gap between germline ends came to 11 bases. This CDR3 has 15 residues. CDR1 and CDR2 (germline): MNHEY, SVGEGT. The chain's CDR3 is CASSTGTGSYNEQFF. The CDR3 nucleotides are TGTGCCAGCAGTACCGGGACGGGCTCCTACAATGAGCAGTTCTTC.

The chain combines TRBV7-6 with TRBJ2-7, with 7 bases that match TRBD2. V was clipped by 4 bases and J by 5 bases; unmatched bases: 5. The CDR3 runs to 13 residues. The germline V gene has CDR1 SGHVS and CDR2 FNYEAQ. CDR3 region: CASSSGGVNEQYF. Written as DNA, the CDR3 is TGTGCCAGCAGCTCGGGGGGAGTCAACGAGCAGTACTTC.

The V gene is TRBV3-1, the J gene TRBJ1-1; D is unclear. The CDR3 is 14 residues long. CDR1 is LGHDT and CDR2 is YNNKEL in the germline V gene (reference sequence). V lost 5 bases, J lost 5 bases, and 15 bases lay in between. The CDR3 nucleotides are TGTGCCAGCAGCAACGAAGCGGGTTCAACTGAAGCTTTCTTT. Translating it yields CASSNEAGSTEAFF.